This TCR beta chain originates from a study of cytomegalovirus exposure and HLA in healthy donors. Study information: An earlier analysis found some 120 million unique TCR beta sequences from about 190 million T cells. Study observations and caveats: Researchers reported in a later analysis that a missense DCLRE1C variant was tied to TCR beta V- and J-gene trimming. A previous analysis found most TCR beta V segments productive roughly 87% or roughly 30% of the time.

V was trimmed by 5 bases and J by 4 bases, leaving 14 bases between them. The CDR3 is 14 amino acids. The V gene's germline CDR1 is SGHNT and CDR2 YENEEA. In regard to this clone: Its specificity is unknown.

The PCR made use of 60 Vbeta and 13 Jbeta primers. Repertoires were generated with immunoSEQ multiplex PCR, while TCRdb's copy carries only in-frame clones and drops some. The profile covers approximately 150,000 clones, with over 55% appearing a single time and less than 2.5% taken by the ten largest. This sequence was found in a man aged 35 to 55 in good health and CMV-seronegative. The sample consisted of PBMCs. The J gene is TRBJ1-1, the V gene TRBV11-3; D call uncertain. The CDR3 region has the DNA TGTGCCAGCAGCCCCGCCGGGGAGGTCACTGAAGCTTTCTTT. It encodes CASSPAGEVTEAFF.